Listed below are T cell receptor beta chains from one sample, sequenced in a study of blood T cell repertoires in COVID-19. Produced via immunoSEQ multiplex PCR; TCRdb's table is partial and in-frame only. Here the sample spans 150,000 to 200,000 clones, approximately 87% being singletons. Input material: peripheral blood. Every receptor here comes from an older person with COVID-19, enrolled during active disease. CDR3s include the opening cysteine and the closing phenylalanine or tryptophan. A D gene is named only where the DNA matches it firmly. Expanded clones are given a class, and other clones once, few, many or no size at all.

j_gene: TRBJ2-3; d_gene: .; v_gene: TRBV5-4; abundance: .; CDR3nt: TGTGCCAGCAGCCCAGGACATGTAGCTAGCACAGATACGCAGTATTTT; CDR3aa: CASSPGHVASTDTQYF
j_gene: TRBJ2-3; d_gene: TRBD1; v_gene: TRBV19; abundance: few; CDR3nt: TGTGCCAGTAGCGACAGGGGGCCGGCAGATACGCAGTATTTT; CDR3aa: CASSDRGPADTQYF
j_gene: TRBJ2-3; d_gene: TRBD2; v_gene: TRBV11-2; abundance: few; CDR3nt: TGTGCCAGCAGCTTGGTAGGCGGGAGGCACACAGATACGCAGTATTTT; CDR3aa: CASSLVGGRHTDTQYF
j_gene: TRBJ1-3; d_gene: TRBD1; v_gene: TRBV30; abundance: once; CDR3nt: TGTGCCTGGAGTGGTCGTGCCTCAGGGGGCTCTGGAAACACCATATATTTT; CDR3aa: CAWSGRASGGSGNTIYF
j_gene: TRBJ2-7; d_gene: .; v_gene: TRBV2; abundance: few; CDR3nt: TGTGCCAGCATCGAGGGCAAGAGCTCCTACGAGCAGTACTTC; CDR3aa: CASIEGKSSYEQYF
j_gene: TRBJ1-4; d_gene: TRBD1; v_gene: TRBV29-1; abundance: .; CDR3nt: TGCAGCGTTGTTGGACAGGGTGGGTTTGGTGAAAAACTGTTTTTT; CDR3aa: CSVVGQGGFGEKLFF
j_gene: TRBJ1-4; d_gene: .; v_gene: TRBV9; abundance: once; CDR3nt: TGTGCCAGCAGCGCCACAACCCTCTCTAATGAAAAACTGTTTTTT; CDR3aa: CASSATTLSNEKLFF
j_gene: TRBJ2-7; d_gene: TRBD2; v_gene: TRBV13; abundance: .; CDR3nt: TGTGCCAGCAGCATGGGACTAGCGGGTTTCTACGAGCAGTACTTC; CDR3aa: CASSMGLAGFYEQYF
j_gene: TRBJ2-7; d_gene: TRBD2; v_gene: TRBV4-3; abundance: .; CDR3nt: TGCGCCAGCGGCTGGAGACTAGCGGGAGTCCACGAGCAGTACTTC; CDR3aa: CASGWRLAGVHEQYF
j_gene: TRBJ2-3; d_gene: TRBD2; v_gene: TRBV5-4; abundance: few; CDR3nt: TGTGCCAGCAGCGTGGGGACTAGCGGAGCCACAGATACGCAGTATTTT; CDR3aa: CASSVGTSGATDTQYF
j_gene: TRBJ1-5; d_gene: TRBD1; v_gene: TRBV28; abundance: .; CDR3nt: TGTGCCAGCAGCCGCCAGGGGGCCCTGGGCCAGCCCCAGCATTTT; CDR3aa: CASSRQGALGQPQHF
j_gene: TRBJ2-1; d_gene: TRBD2; v_gene: TRBV12-3/TRBV12-4; abundance: few; CDR3nt: TGTGCCAGCAGTTCCTTGACTAGCGGTGAGCAGTTCTTC; CDR3aa: CASSSLTSGEQFF
j_gene: TRBJ1-5; d_gene: .; v_gene: TRBV19; abundance: .; CDR3nt: TGTGCCAGTAGTATCGGCCAGGGTGGCAATCAGCCCCAGCATTTT; CDR3aa: CASSIGQGGNQPQHF
j_gene: TRBJ2-7; d_gene: .; v_gene: TRBV7-2; abundance: .; CDR3nt: TGTGCCAGCAGCAGGACAGAGACCTACGAGCAGTACTTC; CDR3aa: CASSRTETYEQYF
j_gene: TRBJ2-3; d_gene: TRBD2; v_gene: TRBV15; abundance: .; CDR3nt: TGTGCCACCAGCAGAGACAGTGGACTAGCGGGGATGACAGATACGCAGTATTTT; CDR3aa: CATSRDSGLAGMTDTQYF
j_gene: TRBJ2-7; d_gene: .; v_gene: TRBV2; abundance: few; CDR3nt: TGTGCCACCTCCGGGAACTACGAGCAGTACTTC; CDR3aa: CATSGNYEQYF
j_gene: TRBJ2-7; d_gene: .; v_gene: TRBV9; abundance: many; CDR3nt: TGTGCCAGCAGCGTAGTGGGGGGAAGTGGATACGAGCAGTACTTC; CDR3aa: CASSVVGGSGYEQYF
j_gene: TRBJ1-5; d_gene: .; v_gene: TRBV7-2; abundance: .; CDR3nt: TGTGCCAGCAGCCAAGAGGGCCAGCAACAGCCCCAGCATTTT; CDR3aa: CASSQEGQQQPQHF
j_gene: TRBJ1-6; d_gene: .; v_gene: TRBV19; abundance: .; CDR3nt: TGTGCCAGTAGTATGGACAGCTCCTATAATTCACCCCTCCACTTT; CDR3aa: CASSMDSSYNSPLHF
j_gene: TRBJ2-7; d_gene: .; v_gene: TRBV19; abundance: .; CDR3nt: TGTGCCAGTAGTGCGGACAAGGATGAAGAGCAGTACTTC; CDR3aa: CASSADKDEEQYF
j_gene: TRBJ2-5; d_gene: .; v_gene: TRBV30; abundance: once; CDR3nt: TGTGCCTGGAGTGGGACAGCAGTAGAGACCCAGTACTTC; CDR3aa: CAWSGTAVETQYF
j_gene: TRBJ1-2; d_gene: .; v_gene: TRBV5-4; abundance: once; CDR3nt: TGTGCCAGCAGCAAGCCCGGGGAGAAGAGTGGCTACACCTTC; CDR3aa: CASSKPGEKSGYTF
j_gene: TRBJ2-5; d_gene: TRBD2; v_gene: TRBV6-2/TRBV6-3; abundance: .; CDR3nt: TGTGCCAGCACCCCGCCTAGCGGGCCGCCGTTCCAAGAGACCCAGTACTTC; CDR3aa: CASTPPSGPPFQETQYF
j_gene: TRBJ1-1; d_gene: .; v_gene: TRBV9; abundance: .; CDR3nt: TGTGCCAGCAGCCCCCCACGGGGGGGGTATTACACTGAAGCTTTCTTT; CDR3aa: CASSPPRGGYYTEAFF
j_gene: TRBJ1-2; d_gene: TRBD1; v_gene: TRBV28; abundance: .; CDR3nt: TGTGCCAGCATAATGGGAACAGGGGGCGCGTTCGTGGGTGGCTACACCTTC; CDR3aa: CASIMGTGGAFVGGYTF
j_gene: TRBJ1-2; d_gene: .; v_gene: TRBV20-1; abundance: .; CDR3nt: TGCAGTGCTAGTATCCATGGCGGAACAGGATTATATGGCTACACCTTC; CDR3aa: CSASIHGGTGLYGYTF
j_gene: TRBJ1-5; d_gene: .; v_gene: TRBV5-1; abundance: .; CDR3nt: TGCGCCAGCAGCTCAGGGGTTAATCAGCCCCAGCATTTT; CDR3aa: CASSSGVNQPQHF
j_gene: TRBJ2-5; d_gene: .; v_gene: TRBV7-2; abundance: many; CDR3nt: TGTGCCAGCAGCTTAGTGTCGAAAGGAGGCGAGACCCAGTACTTC; CDR3aa: CASSLVSKGGETQYF
j_gene: TRBJ2-7; d_gene: .; v_gene: TRBV18; abundance: few; CDR3nt: TGTGCCAGCTCGACTTCCTACGAGCAGTACTTC; CDR3aa: CASSTSYEQYF
j_gene: TRBJ2-5; d_gene: TRBD2; v_gene: TRBV9; abundance: .; CDR3nt: TGTGCCAGCAGCGGATGGAGCGGGAGTGAGACCCAGTACTTC; CDR3aa: CASSGWSGSETQYF
j_gene: TRBJ2-7; d_gene: TRBD2; v_gene: TRBV5-1; abundance: .; CDR3nt: TGCGCCAGCAGCTTTAGCGGGTCCTCCTACGAGCAGTACTTC; CDR3aa: CASSFSGSSYEQYF
j_gene: TRBJ2-2; d_gene: .; v_gene: TRBV30; abundance: .; CDR3nt: TGTGCCTGGAGTGTAGTTATGGGGCCCGGGGAGCTGTTTTTT; CDR3aa: CAWSVVMGPGELFF
j_gene: TRBJ1-1; d_gene: .; v_gene: TRBV21-1; abundance: .; CDR3nt: TGTGCCAGCAGCAAACAGGGGGCTGAAGCTTTCTTT; CDR3aa: CASSKQGAEAFF
j_gene: TRBJ2-1; d_gene: TRBD2; v_gene: TRBV5-1; abundance: .; CDR3nt: TGCGCCAGCAGCTCCAAGACTAGCGGCGGTGAGCAGTTCTTC; CDR3aa: CASSSKTSGGEQFF
j_gene: TRBJ1-4; d_gene: .; v_gene: TRBV28; abundance: .; CDR3nt: TGTGCCAGCAATTTCCAGGGTAATGAAAAACTGTTTTTT; CDR3aa: CASNFQGNEKLFF
j_gene: TRBJ1-2; d_gene: .; v_gene: TRBV6-2/TRBV6-3; abundance: .; CDR3nt: TGTGCCAGCAGTTACAATAGGAGGTCCTATGGCTACACCTTC; CDR3aa: CASSYNRRSYGYTF